This T cell receptor beta chain was recovered during a study of T cell repertoires in aging, cancer and after chemotherapy. Looking at the study overall: Donor ages fell into six groups from 30 or younger up to 70 or older.

General observations from the study: Healthy donors lost TCR diversity with age mainly through richness, cancer patients through richness and evenness. Age-matched healthy donors had significantly more diverse, less clonal blood TCR repertoires than untreated cancer patients.

TRB rearrangements spanning V, D and J were amplified using mixed TRB-A/B primers. MiXCR, applied by TCRdb to the multiplex PCR reads, yields one record per CDR3 protein. The data hold 10,000 to 15,000 distinct CDR3 sequences, with under 40% observed a single time. This clonotype was seen a few times. Its cognate antigen is unknown. TCR beta rearrangements were amplified from peripheral blood genomic DNA. Trimming shortened V by 5 bases and J by 0 bases, and 10 bases separated the two germline ends. The V gene's germline CDR1 is LNHDA and CDR2 SQIVND (reference sequence). The CDR3 length is 14 residues.

The receptor was isolated from a human donor in good health. The donor label of this sample is uncertain. V usage is TRBV19 and J usage is TRBJ1-2; D call uncertain. The sample taken for sequencing was blood. The CDR3 loop reads CASSVNIANYGYTF. CDR3 coding DNA: TGTGCCAGTAGTGTTAACATCGCTAACTATGGCTACACCTTC.